What follows is one T cell receptor beta chain and its context. Through MiXCR, TCRdb re-clonotyped the PCR reads. Altogether tens of thousands of clones are present, about 20% being singletons, with the ten largest covering about 4.5%. Before thyroid surgery, none of the patients had received any treatment. This specimen belongs to a study of metastatic and nonmetastatic thyroid tumors. This TCR was sampled from a female donor with papillary thyroid cancer or a benign thyroid nodule (not recorded which). Some clones in this sample may be carry-over from other donors' samples. The material sequenced was adjacent normal tissue.

CDR3 coding DNA: TGTGCCACCTCACCAGTAGGCATCGAGGCACGTCATCCCCAGCATTTT. It encodes CATSPVGIEARHPQHF. This sequence joins TRBV15 and TRBJ1-5, with D unclear. Germline values: CDR1 LNHNV, CDR2 YYDKDF (reference sequence). V lost 8 bases and J 10 bases, leaving 27 bases between the germline ends. This CDR3 has 16 residues.